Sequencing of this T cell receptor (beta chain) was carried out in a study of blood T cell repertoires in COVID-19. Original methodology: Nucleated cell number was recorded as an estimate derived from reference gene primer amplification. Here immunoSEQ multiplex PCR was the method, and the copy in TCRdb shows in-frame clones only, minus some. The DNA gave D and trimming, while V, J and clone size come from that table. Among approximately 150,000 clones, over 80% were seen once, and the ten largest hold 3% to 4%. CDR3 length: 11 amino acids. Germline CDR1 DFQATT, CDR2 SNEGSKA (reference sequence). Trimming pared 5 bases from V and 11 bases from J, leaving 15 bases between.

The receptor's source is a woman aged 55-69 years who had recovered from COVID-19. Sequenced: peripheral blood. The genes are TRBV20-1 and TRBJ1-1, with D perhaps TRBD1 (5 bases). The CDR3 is CSAPGPGWAFF. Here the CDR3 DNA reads TGCAGTGCTCCCGGTCCAGGGTGGGCTTTCTTT.